Below are 18 T cell receptor beta chains sequenced from a single sample in a study of a mutant IDH1 vaccine in newly diagnosed glioma. The table came from immunoSEQ multiplex PCR; TCRdb's copy has only in-frame clones and leaves some out. The table lists approximately 50,000 clones, approximately 80% of them singletons. The antigens these receptors bind are not known. Time point specified: week 35, safety follow-up. Every vaccination contained 300 ug of the mutant IDH1 20-mer peptide and was paired with topical imiquimod. This sample comprised PBMCs, obtained from a glioma patient whose treatment included an IDH1 peptide vaccine. These receptors were taken from a man between 40 and 49 years old with glioma.

V is TRBV13 and J is TRBJ2-3; 13 nucleotides line up with TRBD2. Germline V lookup: CDR1 PRHDT, CDR2 FYEKMQ (reference sequence). The ends lost 5 bases at V and 10 bases at J; junction bases unmatched: 6. This CDR3 has 14 residues. The CDR3 DNA reads as TGTGCCAGCAGCCCAGGACTAGCGGGAGCTGCGCAGTATTTT. As protein: CASSPGLAGAAQYF.

The chain carries TRBV19 and TRBJ1-2; 7 nucleotides line up with TRBD1. V lost 4 bases and J lost 6; bases outside the gene matches: 11. CDR1 is LNHDA and CDR2 is SQIVND in the germline V gene (reference sequence). The CDR3 is 15 amino acids. In DNA, the CDR3 is TGTGCCAGTAGTACAAAGGGACAGACAACCCATGGCTACACCTTC. This translates into CASSTKGQTTHGYTF.

In its sample, this clone was seen a few times. The CDR3 spells CASSQDGRRSYNEQFF. The CDR3 nucleotides are TGTGCCAGCAGCCAAGATGGTCGACGCTCCTACAATGAGCAGTTCTTC. The rearrangement uses TRBV14 and TRBJ2-1; D is uncertain. V lost 0 bases to trimming and J lost 0 bases, with 9 bases between them. The CDR3 loop spans 16 amino acids. CDR1 is SGHDN and CDR2 is FVKESK in the germline V gene.

By share, this clone counts as medium-sized (0.01 to 0.1%). This rearrangement joins TRBV5-4 to TRBJ1-2; perhaps TRBD1 as D (5 bases). CDR3 size: 15 residues. The germline V and J ends were trimmed by 1 base and 7 bases, with 17 bases remaining between them. Germline V gene data show CDR1 as SGHNT and CDR2 as YYREEE (reference sequence). CDR3 nucleotide sequence: TGTGCCAGCAGCTTGTTCTGGCAGGGAGAACGTGGCTACACCTTC. Protein product: CASSLFWQGERGYTF.

The genes are TRBV6-5 and TRBJ1-4, with 7 bases matching TRBD1. The CDR3 is 14 residues long. Germline V gene lookup returns CDR1 MNHEY and CDR2 SVGAGI. J lost 5 bases, V lost 2 bases, and 2 bases had no gene match. CDR3 sequence reads: CASSYGQENEKLFF. The CDR3, as DNA: TGTGCCAGCAGTTACGGACAGGAAAATGAAAAACTGTTTTTT.

The V gene is TRBV5-8, the J gene TRBJ2-7; TRBD1 agrees at 9 bases. The CDR3 spans 16 residues. Germline V lookup: CDR1 SGHTS, CDR2 YDEGEE. Trimming at V came to 4 bases and at J to 5 bases, leaving 13 bases not matched to a gene. Here the CDR3 reads CASSPTDRGIRHEQYV. Written as DNA, the CDR3 is TGTGCCAGCAGCCCGACCGACAGGGGGATTCGGCACGAGCAGTACGTC.

The CDR3 DNA reads as TGTGCCAGCAGCTTATCTCTGAACACTGAAGCTTTCTTT. This translates into CASSLSLNTEAFF. The chain carries TRBV11-3 and TRBJ1-1; D is uncertain. V shed 2 bases and J shed 0 bases, with 4 bases lying between them. The CDR3 extends over 13 amino acids. The germline CDR1 and CDR2 sequences are SGHNT and YENEEA.

The V gene is TRBV10-3, the J gene TRBJ2-1; 8 bases are shared with TRBD2. Germline CDR1 reads ENHRY; CDR2 reads SYGVKD. This CDR3 has 15 residues. Trimming at V came to 2 bases and at J to 7 bases, leaving 7 bases not matched to a gene. CDR3 coding DNA: TGTGCCATCAGTGAGGGGCCGGGAGGGGCAAATGAGCAGTTCTTC. This encodes CAISEGPGGANEQFF.

The chain uses TRBV30 and TRBJ1-5, with D unclear. The CDR3 extends over 17 amino acids. Germline values: CDR1 GTSNPN, CDR2 SVGIG (reference sequence). V lost 3 bases and J lost 5, with 23 bases in between. CDR3 loop: CAWSLDPRWQKYQPQHF. CDR3 bases: TGTGCCTGGAGCCTAGACCCGCGGTGGCAGAAATATCAGCCCCAGCATTTT.

The chain combines TRBV19 with TRBJ2-3; D tentatively fits TRBD1 or TRBD2 (5 bases each). This CDR3 region has 17 residues. Germline V gene sequence: CDR1 LNHDA, CDR2 SQIVND (reference sequence). Trimming removed 2 bases from V and 5 bases from J, with 20 bases in between. The CDR3 coding sequence is TGTGCCAGTAGTATACGGGACCCCACTGGGGTGAGAGATACGCAGTATTTT. Its protein is CASSIRDPTGVRDTQYF.

The V and J genes are TRBV6-1 and TRBJ1-1; 11 bases agree with TRBD1. The CDR3 covers 15 residues. CDR1 is MNHNS and CDR2 is SASEGT in the germline V gene. Losses at the gene ends were 9 bases for V and 5 bases for J; bases not matched to a gene: 11. Here the CDR3 reads CASGQGAMLVTEAFF. The CDR3 coding sequence is TGTGCCAGTGGACAGGGGGCGATGTTGGTTACTGAAGCTTTCTTT.

The rearrangement uses TRBV6-6 and TRBJ2-7; a weak D match, TRBD2 (5 bases). The germline V gene encodes CDR1 MNHNY and CDR2 SVGAGI (reference sequence). The CDR3 spans 15 residues. V gave up 4 bases and J gave up 3 bases, with 16 bases separating them. CDR3 DNA sequence: TGTGCCAGCAGTTCCCTCGAGCGGCTGAACTACGAGCAGTACGTC. Protein product: CASSSLERLNYEQYV.

The chain employs TRBV29-1 and TRBJ1-4, with 7 bases matching TRBD1. This CDR3 comprises 13 residues. The V and J ends lost 4 bases and 5 bases, in that order; junction bases with no gene match: 4. The germline V gene encodes CDR1 SQVTM and CDR2 ANQGSEA. CDR3 coding DNA: TGCAGCGTTGCCGAGACAGGGAATGAAAAACTGTTTTTT. Translation gives CSVAETGNEKLFF.

The chain uses TRBV5-1 and TRBJ2-3; TRBD2 might be the D (6 bases). In germline, CDR1 is SGHRS, CDR2 YFSETQ. V was pared by 0 bases and J by 2 bases, with 16 bases between. CDR3 size: 17 residues. The CDR3 is CASSLDWGDPLTDTQYF. CDR3 DNA: TGCGCCAGCAGCTTGGACTGGGGGGATCCACTCACAGATACGCAGTATTTT.

The V gene is TRBV11-3, the J gene TRBJ1-1; weak D call: TRBD1 (5 bases). CDR3 length: 15 amino acids. CDR1 is SGHNT and CDR2 is YENEEA in the germline V gene. Trimming stripped 5 bases from V and 5 bases from J, with 18 bases between. CDR3 nucleotide sequence: TGTGCCAGCAGCCCCCCAGGGTCTGGAAAAACTGAAGCTTTCTTT. Encoded protein: CASSPPGSGKTEAFF.

The chain has TRBV11-3 and TRBJ2-2; 12 nucleotides match TRBD2. This CDR3 is 18 amino acids long. Trimming at V came to 7 bases and at J to 5 bases, leaving 14 bases not matched to a gene. In germline, CDR1 is SGHNT, CDR2 YENEEA. The CDR3, as DNA: TGTGCCAGCATCCTCACCCTCAGACTAGCGGGAGTTACCGGGGAGCTGTTTTTT. The encoded protein is CASILTLRLAGVTGELFF. The full variable domain, with the rest looked up from reference TRBV11-3 and TRBJ2-2, is EAGVVQSPRYKIIEKKQPVAFWCNPISGHNTLYWYLQNLGQGPELLIRYENEEAVDDSQLPKDRFSAERLKGVDSTLKIQPAELGDSAVYLCASILTLRLAGVTGELFFGEGSRLTVL.

The rearrangement joins TRBV7-8 to TRBJ2-1; D assignment may be TRBD1 or TRBD2 (5 bases each). V was pared by 2 bases and J by 7 bases, with 18 bases between. This CDR3 region has 16 residues. Germline-derived CDR1 and CDR2 are SGHVS and FQNEAQ. The CDR3 protein is CASSLYPGTGLNEQFF. In DNA, the CDR3 is TGTGCCAGCAGCTTATACCCGGGGACGGGTCTGAATGAGCAGTTCTTC. Full variable domain (missing parts from reference TRBV7-8 and TRBJ2-1): GAGVSQSPRYKVAKRGQDVALRCDPISGHVSLFWYQQALGQGPEFLTYFQNEAQLDKSGLPSDRFFAERPEGSVSTLKIQRTQQEDSAVYLCASSLYPGTGLNEQFFGPGTRLTVL.

This chain joins TRBV6-1 and TRBJ2-5; 9 nucleotides match TRBD2. Germline V gene lookup returns CDR1 MNHNS and CDR2 SASEGT. The CDR3 contains 19 residues. The V gene end was trimmed by 4 bases and the J gene end by 5 bases; junction bases not matched to a gene: 20. The CDR3 DNA reads TGTGCCAGCAGTGTCGGACTAGCGACAATTAAATGGAGCCGGGAGACCCAGTACTTC. As protein: CASSVGLATIKWSRETQYF.